The 22 T cell receptor beta chains presented below share a single source sample, sequenced in a study of T cells in women clearing cervical HPV infection. Assay used: immunoSEQ multiplex PCR; TCRdb lists only in-frame clones, some missing. This table holds 9,500 to 15,000 clones. The sequenced sample was blood buffy coat. These receptors were obtained from a woman aged 18 to 75 with a cervical HPV16 infection that either progressed to CIN3+ or cleared (not recorded which).

Notes on this clone: Read sequence stops 3 residues before the CDR3 end, and the germline J gene provides the missing end. J is TRBJ2-5 and V is TRBV7-7; 7 nucleotides align to TRBD2. CDR1 is SSHAT, CDR2 FNYEAQ, per germline (reference sequence). This CDR3 comprises 16 residues. J was trimmed by 3 bases and V by 2 bases; bases with no gene match: 9. The CDR3: CASSLYPPGREETQYF. The CDR3 DNA, read in part, is TGTGCCAGCAGCTTATATCCACCAGGGAGGGAAGAGACC.

Concerning this clone itself: The read ends 3 residues early relative to the CDR3; the germline J gene fills the gap. The J gene is TRBJ2-3, the V gene TRBV19; 7 bases match TRBD2. The V and J ends lost 6 bases and 8 bases, in that order; junction bases with no gene match: 17. CDR1 and CDR2 from the germline V gene are LNHDA and SQIVND (reference sequence). This CDR3 has 16 amino acids. The CDR3 spells CASRGGSGQFSGTQYF. The DNA read from the CDR3 is TGTGCCAGTAGGGGGGGGAGTGGGCAATTCAGCGGTACG.

In the case of this clone: Read data end 3 residues before the CDR3 end; the end is taken from the germline J gene. V and J are TRBV5-5 and TRBJ2-5, with 7 bases lining up with TRBD2. Germline trimming cut 1 base from V and 5 bases from J; bases unmatched to any gene: 5. Germline V lookup: CDR1 SGHKS, CDR2 YYEKEE (reference sequence). CDR3 length: 14 residues. This CDR3 reads CASSLPQGGETQYF. The sequenced part of the CDR3 DNA is TGTGCCAGCAGCTTGCCTCAGGGAGGGGAGACC.

Concerning this clone: The read ends 3 residues before the CDR3 terminus; that terminus is restored from the germline J gene. J is TRBJ2-7 and V is TRBV13, with 7 bases fitting TRBD2. There are 15 residues in the CDR3. The germline V gene has CDR1 PRHDT and CDR2 FYEKMQ (reference sequence). V was clipped by 5 bases and J by 3 bases; unmatched bases: 10. CDR3 in amino acids: CASSPPSSGVYEQYF. The sequenced CDR3 bases are TGTGCCAGCAGCCCCCCCTCAAGCGGGGTCTACGAG.

By frequency, this clone is medium-sized. The observed sequence ends 3 residues before the CDR3 terminus, with the missing tail filled in from the germline J gene. This chain links TRBV5-1 with TRBJ2-1, with TRBD2 as a possible D gene (5 bases). The length of the CDR3 is 15 residues. The V and J ends lost 0 bases and 5 bases respectively, with 12 bases between them. Looked up from germline, CDR1 is SGHRS and CDR2 is YFSETQ. CDR3 DNA, as far as it was read: TGCGCCAGCAGCTTGGCGGCTAGCTTCAACAATGAG. Its translation: CASSLAASFNNE. The complete CDR3 protein is CASSLAASFNNEQFF.

Comments on this clone: The read terminates 3 residues before the CDR3 end, so the remaining end is supplied by the germline J gene. V and J are TRBV2 and TRBJ1-3; no reliable D call. V lost 4 bases and J 4 bases, leaving 11 bases between the germline ends. Per germline, CDR1 SNHLY and CDR2 FYNNEI. This CDR3 spans 14 amino acids. The covered CDR3 bases are TGTGCCAGCAGTGTGACTCAGATCGGAAACACC. This encodes CASSVTQIGNT. The whole CDR3 region reads CASSVTQIGNTIYF. Filled out from reference TRBV2 and TRBJ1-3, the complete variable domain reads EPEVTQTPSHQVTQMGQEVILRCVPISNHLYFYWYRQILGQKVEFLVSFYNNEISEKSEIFDDQFSVERPDGSNFTLKIRSTKLEDSAMYFCASSVTQIGNTIYFGEGSWLTVV.

As regards this clone: With the read ending 3 residues before the CDR3 end, the germline J gene is used to fill in that end. The chain has TRBV30 and TRBJ1-1, with D perhaps TRBD1 (5 bases). The germline V gene encodes CDR1 GTSNPN and CDR2 SVGIG (reference sequence). The CDR3 totals 16 residues. Trimming stripped 1 base from V and 1 base from J, with 16 bases between. This CDR3 is CAWSEAYSTANTEAFF. CDR3 bases read: TGTGCCTGGAGTGAGGCCTACTCGACAGCGAACACTGAA.

With respect to this clone: The read is 3 residues too short to cover the CDR3 end, so that end is filled in from the germline J gene. The chain carries TRBV7-3 and TRBJ2-3; D is ambiguous. Trimming pared 2 bases from V and 4 bases from J, leaving 13 bases between. Germline V gene lookup returns CDR1 SGHTA and CDR2 FQGTGA. The CDR3 totals 15 residues. CDR3 residues: CASSLLVVLSDTQYF. Incomplete CDR3 DNA: TGTGCCAGCAGCTTACTAGTTGTCCTCTCAGATACG.

As regards this clone: The read ends 3 residues shy of where the CDR3 ends; the end is completed using the germline J gene. The V call is TRBV18, the J call TRBJ2-2, with 11 bases matching TRBD2. With V trimmed by 6 bases and J by 6 bases, 9 bases remained unmatched. This CDR3 is built from 16 residues. The germline V gene has CDR1 KGHSH and CDR2 LQKENI. The CDR3 loop is CASSPLAGGSAGELFF. The sequenced part of the CDR3 DNA is TGTGCCAGCTCCCCCCTAGCGGGGGGTTCCGCCGGGGAG.

Points on this clone: The read ends 3 residues before the CDR3 terminus; that terminus is restored from the germline J gene. The chain is built from TRBV30 and TRBJ1-4; unclear D gene. This CDR3 contains 12 residues. In germline, CDR1 is GTSNPN, CDR2 SVGIG (reference sequence). With 4 bases removed from V and 0 bases from J, the gap between germline ends came to 3 bases. CDR3 DNA (partial): TGTGCCTGGACAGCAACTAATGAAAAA. This gives the protein CAWTATNEK. The entire CDR3 protein reads CAWTATNEKLFF.

In regard to this clone: Coverage ceases 3 residues before the CDR3 finishes, and the germline J gene fills in the end. The chain couples TRBV2 to TRBJ1-6; 7 positions agree with TRBD1. Germline CDR1 and CDR2: SNHLY and FYNNEI. Trimming took 8 bases from V and 7 from J; bases not matched to a gene: 5. The CDR3 is 13 residues long. The part of the CDR3 DNA that was read is TGTGCCAGCCAGGGGACAGAGAATTCACCC. Residues: CASQGTENSP. The entire CDR3 protein reads CASQGTENSPLHF.

With regard to this clone: Read sequence stops 3 residues before the CDR3 end, and the germline J gene provides the missing end. The chain links TRBV7-3 to TRBJ2-7; 8 positions agree with TRBD2. Germline loops: CDR1 SGHTA, CDR2 FQGTGA. V was clipped by 2 bases and J by 6 bases; unmatched bases: 9. The CDR3 runs to 15 residues. CDR3 DNA, as far as it was read: TGTGCCAGCAGCTTATCTAGCGGGTCCGGGGGCGAG. Amino acids: CASSLSSGSGGE. From start to end, the CDR3 is CASSLSSGSGGEQYF.

Worth noting for this clone: The read stops 3 residues short of the end of the CDR3; the missing end is completed from the germline J gene. J is TRBJ2-3 and V is TRBV19, with 10 bases lining up with TRBD1. The V gene end was trimmed by 3 bases and the J gene end by 8 bases; junction bases not matched to a gene: 8. The CDR3 totals 15 residues. In germline, CDR1 is LNHDA, CDR2 SQIVND (reference sequence). CDR3 loop: CASSIGQGVPRTQYF. CDR3 DNA, as far as it was read: TGTGCCAGTAGTATCGGACAGGGGGTTCCGCGTACG. Full variable domain (missing parts from reference TRBV19 and TRBJ2-3): DGGITQSPKYLFRKEGQNVTLSCEQNLNHDAMYWYRQDPGQGLRLIYYSQIVNDFQKGDIAEGYSVSREKKESFPLTVTSAQKNPTAFYLCASSIGQGVPRTQYFGPGTRLTVL.

The CDR3 spells CASSGDSTFSYNEQFF. The part of the CDR3 DNA that was read is TGTGCCAGCAGCGGGGACAGCACATTCTCCTACAATGAG. The rearrangement joins TRBV5-4 to TRBJ2-1; TRBD1 agrees at 7 bases. The CDR3 end is not reached by the read, which stops 3 residues before it; the germline J gene fills it in. Losses at the gene ends were 4 bases for V and 0 bases for J; bases not matched to a gene: 7. Per germline, CDR1 SGHNT and CDR2 YYREEE (reference sequence). The CDR3 has 16 residues.

Turning to this clone: The observed sequence ends 3 residues before the CDR3 terminus, with the missing tail filled in from the germline J gene. The V call is TRBV11-3, the J call TRBJ2-4; D gene uncertain. V lost 0 bases, J lost 9 bases, and 15 bases lay in between. This CDR3 spans 15 amino acids. Germline CDR1 SGHNT, CDR2 YENEEA. CDR3 bases read: TGTGCCAGCAGCTTAGACGCCAGAAAATTGGCCATT. Translated, it gives CASSLDARKLAI. The complete CDR3 sequence is CASSLDARKLAIQYF.

Points on this clone: The observed sequence ends 3 residues before the CDR3 terminus, with the missing tail filled in from the germline J gene. The V and J genes are TRBV6-1 and TRBJ1-2, with TRBD1 matching over 7 bases. The CDR3 loop spans 12 amino acids. Looked up from germline, CDR1 is MNHNS and CDR2 is SASEGT. After removal of 4 bases from V and 4 bases from J, the junction contained 0 bases not matched to a gene. The CDR3: CASSGDSYGYTF. Partial CDR3 DNA: TGTGCCAGCAGTGGGGACAGCTATGGC.

About this clone itself: The read ends 3 residues shy of where the CDR3 ends; the end is completed using the germline J gene. This chain joins TRBV20-1 and TRBJ2-5; D is perhaps TRBD1 (5 bases). V gave up 0 bases and J gave up 2 bases, with 10 bases separating them. Germline V gene data show CDR1 as DFQATT and CDR2 as SNEGSKA (reference sequence). This CDR3 region has 14 residues. CDR3 residues: CSARDWGRQETQYF. The part of the CDR3 DNA that was read is TGCAGTGCTAGAGATTGGGGCAGACAAGAGACC.

Worth noting for this clone: The read finishes 3 residues shy of the CDR3 end, and the germline J gene is used to complete it. The V call is TRBV6-2 or TRBV6-3, the J call TRBJ2-5; D not certain. Germline values: CDR1 MNHEY, CDR2 SVGEGT. The V and J ends lost 2 bases and 5 bases respectively, with 3 bases between them. The CDR3 consists of 11 residues. The CDR3 loop is CASSYLETQYF. The CDR3 bases that were read are TGTGCCAGCAGTTACCTCGAGACC.

Turning to this clone: The missing CDR3 end, 3 residues past where the read stops, is filled in from the germline J gene. The genes are TRBV7-3 and TRBJ2-1; TRBD2 matches 10 bases. CDR1 is SGHTA and CDR2 is FQGTGA in the germline V gene. This CDR3 is 15 amino acids long. V shed 3 bases, J shed 6 bases, and the junction held 5 bases outside the gene matches. Incomplete CDR3 DNA: TGTGCCAGCAGCTTCGATAGCGGGGGGCTCAATGAG. It is translated as CASSFDSGGLNE. The whole CDR3 protein is CASSFDSGGLNEQFF. Using reference TRBV7-3 and TRBJ2-1 for the parts outside the CDR3, the full variable domain is GAGVSQTPSNKVTEKGKYVELRCDPISGHTALYWYRQSLGQGPEFLIYFQGTGAADDSGLPNDRFFAVRPEGSVSTLKIQRTERGDSAVYLCASSFDSGGLNEQFFGPGTRLTVL.

Details on this clone: The read is 3 residues too short to cover the CDR3 end, so that end is filled in from the germline J gene. The rearrangement joins TRBV2 to TRBJ1-1, with D perhaps matching TRBD1 (6 bases). The ends were cut back, 4 bases at V and 7 bases at J, with 7 bases in the middle. CDR3 length: 11 residues. CDR1 is SNHLY, CDR2 FYNNEI, per germline. The CDR3 DNA, read in part, is TGTGCCAGCAGTGGGACAGTTGAA. Its translation is CASSGTVE. The complete CDR3 sequence is CASSGTVEAFF.

Of note for this clone: Sequencing ends 3 residues short of the CDR3 end; the germline J gene provides the rest. V gene TRBV19 combines with J gene TRBJ2-7; maybe TRBD1 (5 bases). This CDR3 contains 13 residues. Trimming cost V 3 bases and J 1 base, with 7 bases left between them. Germline lookup yields CDR1 LNHDA and CDR2 SQIVND (reference sequence). The CDR3 loop is CASSIDSSYEQYF. The covered CDR3 bases are TGTGCCAGTAGTATTGACAGTTCCTACGAG.

The CDR3 loop reads CASSLQGTDTQYF. The sequenced part of the CDR3 DNA is TGTGCCAGCAGCTTGCAGGGCACAGATACG. The chain is built from TRBV5-6 and TRBJ2-3; unclear D gene. The read gets to within 3 residues of the CDR3 end, and the germline J gene fills in the rest. The germline V gene encodes CDR1 SGHDT and CDR2 YYEEEE. The CDR3 spans 13 residues. Between the trimmed V and J ends, which lost 1 base and 1 base, there was a span of 4 bases. Complete variable domain (other parts from reference TRBV5-6 and TRBJ2-3): DAGVTQSPTHLIKTRGQQVTLRCSPKSGHDTVSWYQQALGQGPQFIFQYYEEEERQRGNFPDRFSGHQFPNYSSELNVNALLLGDSALYLCASSLQGTDTQYFGPGTRLTVL.